This T cell receptor (beta chain) was sequenced during a study of high-grade serous ovarian cancer treatment subgroups (dated by TCRdb to the early 2020s). At the level of the whole study: Sequencing yielded a mean of around 14,000 reads and approximately 7,000 unique TCR beta rearrangements per sample. The study profiled TCR beta repertoires in high-grade serous ovarian cancer patients grouped by complete gross resection or neoadjuvant chemotherapy response under a laparoscopic triage algorithm. The approximately 30-patient cohort included ten or so patients with no residual disease after primary surgery (R0), ten or so excellent NACT responders, and ten or so poor NACT responders. One primary tumor sample and two metastatic tumor samples were collected from each patient, for a total of 90 samples. Points the paper makes about the study in general: TCR repertoire analyses were focused on CDR3, and CDR1 and CDR2 were not analyzed. TCR clonal relatedness showed a positive correlation with neoantigen level and a trend toward positive correlation with copy number variation and mutation load from whole-genome sequencing. Repertoire similarity between tumors from the same patient ranged from about 0.095 to 0.85, while tumors from different patients showed almost no similarity. Spatial information was not captured by bulk tumor TCR sequencing, so insight into HGSC tumor complexity and diversity was limited.

Tumor samples were obtained before definitive surgery or chemotherapy. Genomic DNA was extracted by the MD Anderson Biospecimen Extraction Resource, and TCR sequencing was done by the MD Anderson Cancer Genomics Laboratory. The 80 to 100 tumor samples underwent high-throughput TCR profiling using ImmunoSEQ. The original pipeline was this. To measure repertoire diversity, the metrics used were richness (unique productive sequences), clonality, evenness and relatedness, and the Bhattacharyya coefficient was used to assess similarity between samples. In a sensitivity analysis, TCRs with fewer than two reads were excluded, and consistent conclusions were obtained. Sourced from immuneACCESS, this table was stored by TCRdb with only in-frame sequences that have V and J called. A share of the clones is absent; for the studies checked, an unresolved V gene accounts for under half, and the remainder has no known explanation. The V and J calls and the clone size are those of that table, but D and trimming were determined from the DNA. This sample has 30,000 or so clones in its table, and around 80% of those were observed once. Jointly, the top ten make up approximately 2.3% of the sample.

This clone was picked up a small number of times. There is no known antigen for this receptor. Base-call qualities are not available, and no considerably larger clone is one nucleotide away. The specimen was tumor tissue. The sequence was collected from a human donor with high-grade serous ovarian cancer.

The CDR3 protein: CASTDISGTGQNQPQHF. The DNA reads TGTGCCAGCACCGATATATCGGGGACAGGTCAAAATCAGCCCCAGCATTTT. The chain employs TRBV28 and TRBJ1-5, and TRBD1 matches 8 of the central bases. The germline V and J ends show losses of 7 bases and 4 bases respectively, and no gene match explains 15 bases of the junction. CDR1 and CDR2, looked up from the germline V gene, are MDHEN and SYDVKM. From the cysteine through the phenylalanine, the CDR3 covers 17 amino acids. Only the CDR3 portion is preserved as DNA: 51 bases, with reading frame beginning at the first base.